These T cell receptor beta chains were read from a single sample in a study of blood T cell repertoires in COVID-19. Clones were read by immunoSEQ multiplex PCR, and TCRdb kept only the in-frame ones, dropping some. The table records 150,000 or so clones, around 86% of them present only once. Sequencing was done on a sample of peripheral blood. The source is a man aged 55-75 years with COVID-19, enrolled during active disease. Each CDR3 is given with its conserved first and last residue. Fields, in order: D gene, V gene, J gene, clone size, CDR3 protein, CDR3 DNA. The D gene is left open where the match is weak. Expanded clones are given a class, and other clones once, few, many or no size at all.

NA	TRBV5-1	TRBJ1-1	once	CASSLGGDNTEAFF	TGCGCCAGCAGCTTGGGCGGGGATAACACTGAAGCTTTCTTT
TRBD2	TRBV27	TRBJ2-1	NA	CASSLLMTSGIYNEQFF	TGTGCCAGCAGTCTCTTGATGACTAGCGGGATTTACAATGAGCAGTTCTTC
NA	TRBV4-3	TRBJ2-2	NA	CASSHSRGANTGELFF	TGCGCCAGCAGCCATTCCAGGGGCGCGAACACCGGGGAGCTGTTTTTT
TRBD2	TRBV29-1	TRBJ2-1	NA	CSVDPVSLGEGEQFF	TGCAGCGTTGACCCTGTGAGTCTCGGGGAGGGTGAGCAGTTCTTC
NA	TRBV3-1/TRBV3-2	TRBJ1-2	NA	CASSSYQGSGYGYTF	TGTGCCAGCAGCTCATACCAGGGGTCGGGCTATGGCTACACCTTC
TRBD2	TRBV4-2	TRBJ2-5	NA	CASSRGTSGDPGETQYF	TGTGCCAGCAGCCGAGGGACTAGCGGAGACCCCGGAGAGACCCAGTACTTC
NA	TRBV6-1	TRBJ1-1	once	CASSDGRITNTEAFF	TGTGCCAGCAGTGATGGGAGGATTACTAACACTGAAGCTTTCTTT
NA	TRBV30	TRBJ2-5	NA	CAWRGTGTTQYF	TGTGCCTGGAGGGGAACAGGGACGACCCAGTACTTC
NA	TRBV6-5	TRBJ1-3	NA	CASSRDFSSGNTIYF	TGTGCCAGCAGTCGGGACTTCAGCTCTGGAAACACCATATATTTT
NA	TRBV6-5	TRBJ2-7	NA	CASSSPRGASGYEQYF	TGTGCCAGCAGTTCCCCACGGGGGGCTAGCGGCTACGAGCAGTACTTC
NA	TRBV7-8	TRBJ2-7	NA	CASSLAGSYEQYF	TGTGCCAGCAGCTTAGCGGGGAGCTACGAGCAGTACTTC
NA	TRBV14	TRBJ2-3	once	CASSQSDTQYF	TGTGCCAGCAGCCAATCGGATACGCAGTATTTT
NA	TRBV5-1	TRBJ2-3	NA	CASSPSGGARLDTQYF	TGCGCCAGCAGCCCCTCTGGCGGGGCTCGGCTAGATACGCAGTATTTT
NA	TRBV30	TRBJ1-1	NA	CAWSQGNTEAFF	TGTGCCTGGAGCCAGGGGAACACTGAAGCTTTCTTT
NA	TRBV6-5	TRBJ1-5	NA	CASRKDSYSNQPQHF	TGTGCCAGCAGGAAAGACAGTTATAGCAATCAGCCCCAGCATTTT